This TCR beta chain is drawn from a study of T-cell reconstitution after alpha-beta-depleted transplantation in children. This CDR3 spans 13 amino acids. Germline V gene sequence: CDR1 SGHRS, CDR2 YFSETQ. Between the trimmed V and J ends, which lost 5 bases and 6 bases, there was a span of 12 bases. Unique molecular identifiers tagged the TCRbeta library. A single record per CDR3 protein comes from TCRdb applying MiXCR to the PCR reads. The data contain about 110,000 distinct CDR3 sequences, 23% of them singletons. The specimen comprised PBMCs, mostly from graft donor cells, sampled 180 days after TCRalphabeta/CD19-depleted stem cell transplant. The origin of this receptor is a male patient aged 2-9 years who had a stem cell transplant for chronic granulomatous disease, so the T cells may come from the graft donor. V gene TRBV5-1 combines with J gene TRBJ2-1, with a tentative D call TRBD2 (6 bases). The CDR3: CASRFRDFNEQFF. CDR3 in DNA: TGCGCCAGCAGATTCCGGGACTTCAATGAGCAGTTCTTC.